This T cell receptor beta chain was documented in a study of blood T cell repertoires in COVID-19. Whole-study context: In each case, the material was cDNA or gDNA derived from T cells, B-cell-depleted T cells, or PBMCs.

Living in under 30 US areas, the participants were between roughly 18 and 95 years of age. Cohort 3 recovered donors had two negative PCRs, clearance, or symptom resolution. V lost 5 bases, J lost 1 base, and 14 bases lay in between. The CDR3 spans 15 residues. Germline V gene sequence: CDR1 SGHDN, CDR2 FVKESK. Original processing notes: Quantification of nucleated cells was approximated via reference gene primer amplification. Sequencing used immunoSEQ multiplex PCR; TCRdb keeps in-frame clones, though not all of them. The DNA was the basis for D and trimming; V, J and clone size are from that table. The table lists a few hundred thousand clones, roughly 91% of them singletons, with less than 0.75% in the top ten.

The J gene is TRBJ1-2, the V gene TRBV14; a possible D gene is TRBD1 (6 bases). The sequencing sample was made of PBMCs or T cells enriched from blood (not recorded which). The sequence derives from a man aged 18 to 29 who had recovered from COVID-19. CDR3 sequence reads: CASSSLTDSNYGYTF. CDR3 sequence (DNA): TGTGCCAGCAGCTCCCTGACGGACAGTAACTATGGCTACACCTTC.